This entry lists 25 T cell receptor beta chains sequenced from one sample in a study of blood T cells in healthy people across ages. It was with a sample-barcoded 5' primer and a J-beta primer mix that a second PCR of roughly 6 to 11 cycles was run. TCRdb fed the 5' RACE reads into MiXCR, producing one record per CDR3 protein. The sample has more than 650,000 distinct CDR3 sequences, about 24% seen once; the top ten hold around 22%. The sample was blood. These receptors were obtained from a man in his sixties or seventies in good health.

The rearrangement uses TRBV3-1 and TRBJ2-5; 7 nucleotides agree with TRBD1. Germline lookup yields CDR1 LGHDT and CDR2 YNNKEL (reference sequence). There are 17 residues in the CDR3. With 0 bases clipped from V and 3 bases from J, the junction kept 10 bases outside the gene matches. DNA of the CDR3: TGTGCCAGCAGCCAAGAGGACGGCAGGGGGAAAAAAGAGACCCAGTACTTC. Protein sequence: CASSQEDGRGKKETQYF.

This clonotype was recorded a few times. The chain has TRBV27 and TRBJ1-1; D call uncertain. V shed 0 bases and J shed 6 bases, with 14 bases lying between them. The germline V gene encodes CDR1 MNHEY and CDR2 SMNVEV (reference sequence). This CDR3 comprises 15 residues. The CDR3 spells CASSLSTGVGAEAFF. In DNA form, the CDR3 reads TGTGCCAGCAGTTTATCAACCGGGGTTGGGGCTGAAGCTTTCTTT.

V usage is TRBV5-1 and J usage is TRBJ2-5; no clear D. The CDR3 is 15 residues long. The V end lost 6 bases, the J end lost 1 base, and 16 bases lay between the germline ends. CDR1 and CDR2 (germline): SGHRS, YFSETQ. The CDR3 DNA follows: TGCGCCAGCAACAACCAGCCGCAGGCCCAAGAGACCCAGTACTTC. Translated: CASNNQPQAQETQYF.

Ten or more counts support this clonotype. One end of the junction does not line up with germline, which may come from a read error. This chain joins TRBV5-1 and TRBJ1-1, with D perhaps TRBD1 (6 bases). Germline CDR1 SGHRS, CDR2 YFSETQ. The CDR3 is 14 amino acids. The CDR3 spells CASSLAGGPTEAFF. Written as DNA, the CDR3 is TGTGCCAGCAGCTTAGCGGGGGGCCCCACTGAAGCTTTCTTT.

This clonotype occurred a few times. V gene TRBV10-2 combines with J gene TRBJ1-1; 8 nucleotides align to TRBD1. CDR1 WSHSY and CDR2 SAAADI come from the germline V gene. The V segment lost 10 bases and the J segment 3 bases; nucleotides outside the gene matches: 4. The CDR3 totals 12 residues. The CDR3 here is CATTDRDTEAFF. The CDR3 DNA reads TGCGCCACCACGGACAGGGACACTGAAGCTTTCTTT.

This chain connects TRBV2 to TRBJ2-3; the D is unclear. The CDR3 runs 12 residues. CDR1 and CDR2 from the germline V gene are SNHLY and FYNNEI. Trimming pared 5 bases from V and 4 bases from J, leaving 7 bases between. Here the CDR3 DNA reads TGTGCCAGCAGTTATGTCGCAGATACGCAGTATTTT. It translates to CASSYVADTQYF.

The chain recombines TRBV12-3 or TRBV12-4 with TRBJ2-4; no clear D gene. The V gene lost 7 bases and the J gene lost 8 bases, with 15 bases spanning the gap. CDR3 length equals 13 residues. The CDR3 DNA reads TGTGCCAGCACCCGGGCCCTACTGCACATTCAGTACTTC. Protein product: CASTRALLHIQYF.

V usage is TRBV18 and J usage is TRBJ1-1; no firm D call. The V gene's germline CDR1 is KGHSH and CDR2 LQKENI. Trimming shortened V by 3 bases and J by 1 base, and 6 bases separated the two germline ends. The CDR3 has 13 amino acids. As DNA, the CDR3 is TGTGCCAGCTCACCGACGCGGAACACTGAAGCTTTCTTT. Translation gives CASSPTRNTEAFF.

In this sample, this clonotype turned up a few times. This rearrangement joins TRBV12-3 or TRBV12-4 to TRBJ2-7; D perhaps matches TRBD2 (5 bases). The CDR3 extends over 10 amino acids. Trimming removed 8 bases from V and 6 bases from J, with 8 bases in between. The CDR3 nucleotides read TGTGCCAGCGGAGGTCGCGAGCAGTACTTC. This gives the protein CASGGREQYF.

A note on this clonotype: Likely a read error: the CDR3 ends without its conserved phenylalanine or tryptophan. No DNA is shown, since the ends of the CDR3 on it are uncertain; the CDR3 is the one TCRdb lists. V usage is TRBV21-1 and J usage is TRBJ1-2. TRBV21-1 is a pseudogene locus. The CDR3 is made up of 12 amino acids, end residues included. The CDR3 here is CASSKGPYGYTL.

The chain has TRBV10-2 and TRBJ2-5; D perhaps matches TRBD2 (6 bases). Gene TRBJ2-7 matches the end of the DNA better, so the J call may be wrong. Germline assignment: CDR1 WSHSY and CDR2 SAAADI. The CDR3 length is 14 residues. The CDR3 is CASSEFPGAYEQYF. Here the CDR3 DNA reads TGCGCCAGCAGTGAGTTTCCGGGGGCCTACGAGCAGTACTTC.

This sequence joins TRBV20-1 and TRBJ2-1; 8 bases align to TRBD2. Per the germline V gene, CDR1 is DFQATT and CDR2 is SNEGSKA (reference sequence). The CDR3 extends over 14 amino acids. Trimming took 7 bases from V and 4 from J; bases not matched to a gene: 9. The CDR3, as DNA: TGCAGTGGAAGCTTCGGGGGGGGGTACAATGAGCAGTTCTTC. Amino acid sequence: CSGSFGGGYNEQFF.

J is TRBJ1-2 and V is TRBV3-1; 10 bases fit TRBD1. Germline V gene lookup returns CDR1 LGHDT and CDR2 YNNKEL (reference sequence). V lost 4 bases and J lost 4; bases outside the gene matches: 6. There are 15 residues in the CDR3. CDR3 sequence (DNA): TGTGCCAGCAGCCCGCGGGACAGGGGAGCCTATGGCTACACCTTC. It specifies CASSPRDRGAYGYTF.

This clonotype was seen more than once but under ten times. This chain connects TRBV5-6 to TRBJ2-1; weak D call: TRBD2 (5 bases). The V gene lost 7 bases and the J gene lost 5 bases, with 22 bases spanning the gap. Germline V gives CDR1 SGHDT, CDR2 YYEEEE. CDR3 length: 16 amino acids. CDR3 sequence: CASCPAGDGKNNEQFF. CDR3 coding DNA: TGTGCCAGCTGCCCTGCTGGAGACGGGAAGAACAATGAGCAGTTCTTC.

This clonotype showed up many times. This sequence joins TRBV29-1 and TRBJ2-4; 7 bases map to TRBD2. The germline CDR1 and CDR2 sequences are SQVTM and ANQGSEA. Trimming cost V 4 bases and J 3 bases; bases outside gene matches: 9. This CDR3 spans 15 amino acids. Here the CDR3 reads CSVATTPGGKNIQYF. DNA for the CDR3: TGCAGCGTTGCTACTACCCCGGGAGGCAAAAACATTCAGTACTTC.

The CDR3 sequence is CASSYSRYEQYV. The CDR3 bases are TGTGCCAGCAGTTACTCTAGGTACGAGCAGTACGTC. This chain uses TRBV6-6 with TRBJ2-5; no definite D call. The DNA end is a closer match to TRBJ2-7, so the J assignment may be wrong. In germline, CDR1 is MNHNY, CDR2 SVGAGI (reference sequence). The CDR3 is made up of 12 amino acids.

In DNA form, the CDR3 reads TGTGCCAGCAGCTTAGTGCGACCTGAAGCTTTCTTT. The encoded protein is CASSLVRPEAFF. This sequence joins TRBV13 and TRBJ1-1; D uncertain. Trimming took off 1 base at V and 6 bases at J, with 6 bases between the two ends. CDR3 length: 12 residues. The germline gives CDR1 PRHDT, CDR2 FYEKMQ (reference sequence). Drawing the rest from reference TRBV13 and TRBJ1-1, the complete variable domain is AAGVIQSPRHLIKEKRETATLKCYPIPRHDTVYWYQQGPGQDPQFLISFYEKMQSDKGSIPDRFSAQQFSDYHSELNMSSLELGDSALYFCASSLVRPEAFFGQGTRLTVV.

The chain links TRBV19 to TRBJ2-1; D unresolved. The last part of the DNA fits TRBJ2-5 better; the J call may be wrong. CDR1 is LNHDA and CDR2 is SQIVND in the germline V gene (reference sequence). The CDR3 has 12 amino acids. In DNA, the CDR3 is TGTGCCAGTAGTACACAGCGAGAGACCCAGTACTTC. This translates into CASSTQRETQYF.

The CDR3 DNA follows: TGTGCCATCAGTAACCAGCGGGAGAACAACGAGCAGTACTTC. Amino acid sequence: CAISNQRENNEQYF. The chain links TRBV10-3 to TRBJ2-7, with 8 bases lining up with TRBD2. After removal of 5 bases from V and 5 bases from J, the junction contained 8 bases not matched to a gene. This CDR3 has 14 residues. Germline lookup yields CDR1 ENHRY and CDR2 SYGVKD.

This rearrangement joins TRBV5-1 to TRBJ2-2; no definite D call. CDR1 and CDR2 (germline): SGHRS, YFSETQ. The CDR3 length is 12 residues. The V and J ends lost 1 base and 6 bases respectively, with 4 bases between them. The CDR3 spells CASSLIPGELFF. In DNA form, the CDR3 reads TGCGCCAGCAGCTTGATCCCCGGGGAGCTGTTTTTT.

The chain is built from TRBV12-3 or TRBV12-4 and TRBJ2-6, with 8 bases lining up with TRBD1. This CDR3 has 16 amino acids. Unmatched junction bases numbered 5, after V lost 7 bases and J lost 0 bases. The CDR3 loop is CASTRTGSSGANVLTF. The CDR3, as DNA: TGTGCCAGCACCCGGACAGGGAGCTCTGGGGCCAACGTCCTGACTTTC.

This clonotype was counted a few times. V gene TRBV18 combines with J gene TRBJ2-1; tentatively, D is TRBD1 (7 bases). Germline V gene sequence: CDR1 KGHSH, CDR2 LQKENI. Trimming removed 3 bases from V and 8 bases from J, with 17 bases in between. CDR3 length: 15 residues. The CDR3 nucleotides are TGTGCCAGCTCACCGCGGGACAGTACAAACGATGAGCAGTTCTTC. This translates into CASSPRDSTNDEQFF.

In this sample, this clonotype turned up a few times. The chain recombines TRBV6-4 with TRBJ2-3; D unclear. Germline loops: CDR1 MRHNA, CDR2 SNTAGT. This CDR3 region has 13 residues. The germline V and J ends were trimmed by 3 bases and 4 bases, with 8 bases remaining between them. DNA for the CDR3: TGTGCCAGCAGTGAACCCCGGGCAGATACGCAGTATTTT. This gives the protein CASSEPRADTQYF.

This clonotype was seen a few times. CDR3 DNA sequence: TGCAGTGCTAGAGTGGCGGGGACTAGCACAGATACGCAGTATTTT. Translating it yields CSARVAGTSTDTQYF. This chain joins TRBV20-1 and TRBJ2-3, with D tentatively TRBD2 (6 bases). This CDR3 is 15 amino acids long. V lost 1 base and J 0 bases, leaving 11 bases between the germline ends. Germline V lookup: CDR1 DFQATT, CDR2 SNEGSKA (reference sequence).

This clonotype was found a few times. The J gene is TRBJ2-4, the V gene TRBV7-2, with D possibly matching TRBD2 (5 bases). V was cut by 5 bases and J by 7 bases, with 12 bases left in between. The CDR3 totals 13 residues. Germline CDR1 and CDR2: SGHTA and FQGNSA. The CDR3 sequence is CASSPTGGNIQYF. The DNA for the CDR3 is TGTGCCAGCAGCCCCACCGGCGGGAACATTCAGTACTTC.